The 22 T cell receptor beta chains reported below all come from one sample, sequenced in a study of blood T cell repertoires in COVID-19. Here immunoSEQ multiplex PCR was the method, and the copy in TCRdb shows in-frame clones only, minus some. The sample carries some 140,000 clones, approximately 87% recorded once. The specimen was peripheral blood. The origin of the receptors is a man in his sixties or seventies with active COVID-19.

This clone is a singleton in its sample. This chain uses TRBV6-5 with TRBJ1-2; D not resolved. Between the trimmed V and J ends, which lost 2 bases and 4 bases, there was a span of 8 bases. Germline values: CDR1 MNHEY, CDR2 SVGAGI. This CDR3 has 13 amino acids. CDR3 sequence: CASSYEGLYGYTF. The CDR3 region has the DNA TGTGCCAGCAGTTACGAGGGCCTCTATGGCTACACCTTC.

This chain connects TRBV2 to TRBJ1-5; no firm D call. V was clipped by 5 bases and J by 3 bases, with 14 bases between them. Germline lookup yields CDR1 SNHLY and CDR2 FYNNEI. The CDR3 is 15 amino acids. CDR3 residues: CASSRGHKANQPQHF. In DNA form, the CDR3 reads TGTGCCAGCAGTAGAGGGCACAAGGCCAATCAGCCCCAGCATTTT.

This chain uses TRBV16 with TRBJ2-5; 7 nucleotides align to TRBD1. In germline, CDR1 is KGHSY, CDR2 FQNENV. The CDR3 is made up of 13 amino acids. Trimming cost V 4 bases and J 1 base; bases outside gene matches: 0. DNA for the CDR3: TGTGCCAGCAGCCGGGACAGCCAAGAGACCCAGTACTTC. Its translation: CASSRDSQETQYF. Variable domain in full (rest from reference TRBV16 and TRBJ2-5): GEEVAQTPKHLVRGEGQKAKLYCAPIKGHSYVFWYQQVLKNEFKFLISFQNENVFDETGMPKERFSAKCLPNSPCSLEIQATKLEDSAVYFCASSRDSQETQYFGPGTRLLVL.

The J gene is TRBJ2-3, the V gene TRBV28; 8 bases align to TRBD2. The CDR3 sequence is 15 residues long. CDR1 MDHEN and CDR2 SYDVKM come from the germline V gene. V trimming: 5 bases; J trimming: 7 bases; junction bases outside the gene matches: 11. The DNA of the CDR3 is TGTGCCAGCAGTCCGGGAGGGGTCGGACCGTATACGCAGTATTTT. Protein product: CASSPGGVGPYTQYF.

V and J are TRBV2 and TRBJ2-1; D gene uncertain. V gave up 7 bases and J gave up 0 bases, with 13 bases separating them. There are 15 residues in the CDR3. The germline V gene encodes CDR1 SNHLY and CDR2 FYNNEI. This CDR3 reads CASNLISSSYNEQFF. CDR3 coding DNA: TGTGCCAGCAACCTTATCTCCAGCTCCTACAATGAGCAGTTCTTC.

The chain uses TRBV27 and TRBJ2-1; D might be TRBD1 (6 bases). Trimming removed 0 bases at V and 1 base at J, with 10 bases between. Germline CDR1 reads MNHEY; CDR2 reads SMNVEV (reference sequence). The CDR3 is 16 amino acids. The CDR3 protein is CASSLSGAGSYNEQFF. CDR3 sequence (DNA): TGTGCCAGCAGTTTATCGGGGGCCGGGTCCTACAATGAGCAGTTCTTC.

V usage is TRBV7-3 and J usage is TRBJ1-6, with 7 nucleotides matching TRBD1. Germline CDR1 reads SGHTA; CDR2 reads FQGTGA. Trimming at V came to 5 bases and at J to 7 bases, leaving 8 bases not matched to a gene. The CDR3 sequence is 15 residues long. The CDR3 DNA sequence: TGTGCCAGCAGCCCCACAGGGGCTGACAATTCACCCCTCCACTTT. Translating it yields CASSPTGADNSPLHF.

The V and J genes are TRBV7-8 and TRBJ1-1; a possible D gene is TRBD1 (5 bases). CDR1 SGHVS and CDR2 FQNEAQ come from the germline V gene. The germline V and J ends were trimmed by 6 bases and 0 bases, with 14 bases remaining between them. The CDR3 sequence is 15 residues long. In DNA form, the CDR3 reads TGTGCCAGCAGTCTGGCTGGGGGGATGAACACTGAAGCTTTCTTT. Protein sequence: CASSLAGGMNTEAFF.

This chain links TRBV7-2 with TRBJ1-2; no firm D call. The germline V gene has CDR1 SGHTA and CDR2 FQGNSA. There are 13 residues in the CDR3. Trimming took 4 bases from V and 6 from J, leaving 12 bases between them. The CDR3 region is CASSSPLEDGYTF. Written as DNA, the CDR3 is TGTGCCAGCAGCTCTCCTTTAGAAGATGGCTACACCTTC.

The chain carries TRBV28 and TRBJ1-1; 7 nucleotides line up with TRBD1. Germline V lookup: CDR1 MDHEN, CDR2 SYDVKM. This CDR3 has 19 amino acids. J lost 6 bases, V lost 7 bases, and 26 bases had no gene match. CDR3 nucleotides: TGTGCCAGCACCCCGTTCGGACAGGCGAGGAAGGGCTGCCAGCCTGAAGCTTTCTTT. It codes for CASTPFGQARKGCQPEAFF. Combining the CDR3 with reference TRBV28 and TRBJ1-1 gives the whole variable domain DVKVTQSSRYLVKRTGEKVFLECVQDMDHENMFWYRQDPGLGLRLIYFSYDVKMKEKGDIPEGYSVSREKKERFSLILESASTNQTSMYLCASTPFGQARKGCQPEAFFGQGTRLTVV.

The chain links TRBV6-2 or TRBV6-3 to TRBJ2-5; maybe TRBD1 (6 bases). With 4 bases removed from V and 2 bases from J, the gap between germline ends came to 17 bases. This CDR3 is built from 16 residues. The germline V gene has CDR1 MNHEY and CDR2 SVGEGT. CDR3 loop: CASSSPGTQPQETQYF. The DNA of the CDR3 is TGTGCCAGCAGTTCCCCCGGGACACAGCCACAAGAGACCCAGTACTTC.

V usage is TRBV7-8 and J usage is TRBJ1-5; the D is unclear. Trimming removed 5 bases at V and 4 bases at J, with 9 bases between. CDR3 length: 13 residues. The V gene's germline CDR1 is SGHVS and CDR2 FQNEAQ. The DNA for the CDR3 is TGTGCCAGCAGCCCCCCAGGTAATCAGCCCCAGCATTTT. Its translation: CASSPPGNQPQHF.

The chain has TRBV28 and TRBJ2-1; TRBD2 matches 11 bases. The ends lost 8 bases at V and 4 bases at J; junction bases unmatched: 10. In germline, CDR1 is MDHEN, CDR2 SYDVKM. The CDR3 is made up of 16 amino acids. CDR3 sequence (DNA): TGTGCCAGCTTAGTAACTAGCGGGAGTGGTTACAATGAGCAGTTCTTC. Protein product: CASLVTSGSGYNEQFF.

The rearrangement joins TRBV12-3 or TRBV12-4 to TRBJ2-1, with D unclear. This CDR3 is 11 amino acids long. V dropped 3 bases and J dropped 10 bases, with 7 bases sitting between them. DNA for the CDR3: TGTGCCAGCAGTTTTTCGGTGGAGCAGTTCTTC. This sequence encodes CASSFSVEQFF.

V usage is TRBV7-4 and J usage is TRBJ2-7; maybe TRBD1 (6 bases). The CDR3 sequence is 17 residues long. The ends were cut back, 5 bases at V and 2 bases at J, with 22 bases in the middle. Germline lookup yields CDR1 SGHVT and CDR2 SQSDAQ. The CDR3 nucleotides read TGTGCCAGCAGCCCAGGGGTCCCGGGGCGGGTCACCTACGAGCAGTACTTC. Protein: CASSPGVPGRVTYEQYF.

This clone appeared a few times. CDR3 nucleotide sequence: TGTGCCAGCAGTGAAACAGGGAGCACTGAGCAGTTCTTC. This sequence encodes CASSETGSTEQFF. This sequence joins TRBV2 and TRBJ2-1; D may be TRBD1 (6 bases). The V end lost 2 bases, the J end lost 9 bases, and 11 bases lay between the germline ends. Germline loops: CDR1 SNHLY, CDR2 FYNNEI. The CDR3 spans 13 residues.

This chain uses TRBV7-2 with TRBJ1-5; D might be TRBD1 (5 bases). The CDR3 runs to 16 residues. In germline, CDR1 is SGHTA, CDR2 FQGNSA. Trimming left V 5 bases short and J 5 bases short, with 19 bases between. The DNA of the CDR3 is TGTGCCAGCAGCCGTTACGGACGGGGGTCCTATCAGCCCCAGCATTTT. Protein product: CASSRYGRGSYQPQHF. Combining the CDR3 with reference TRBV7-2 and TRBJ1-5 gives the whole variable domain GAGVSQSPSNKVTEKGKDVELRCDPISGHTALYWYRQSLGQGLEFLIYFQGNSAPDKSGLPSDRFSAERTGGSVSTLTIQRTQQEDSAVYLCASSRYGRGSYQPQHFGDGTRLSIL.

V is TRBV28 and J is TRBJ2-7; the match to TRBD2 covers 8 bases. The germline V gene has CDR1 MDHEN and CDR2 SYDVKM. V trimming: 5 bases; J trimming: 2 bases; junction bases outside the gene matches: 8. The CDR3 has 15 amino acids. The DNA for the CDR3 is TGTGCCAGCAGTCCCGGGACTAGGGGACCCTACGAGCAGTACTTC. It specifies CASSPGTRGPYEQYF.

For the CDR3, the DNA is TGTGCCACCAGTACCCAAACAGGGCTGCAGACCCAGTACTTC. Protein product: CATSTQTGLQTQYF. This sequence joins TRBV24-1 and TRBJ2-5; D might be TRBD1 (6 bases). Germline V gene sequence: CDR1 KGHDR, CDR2 SFDVKD. The CDR3 is made up of 14 amino acids. Trimming removed 6 bases at V and 6 bases at J, with 16 bases between.

The chain links TRBV28 to TRBJ1-1; D possibly corresponds to TRBD1 (6 bases). CDR1 and CDR2 from the germline V gene are MDHEN and SYDVKM. This CDR3 has 15 residues. V lost 4 bases, J lost 4 bases, and 16 bases lay in between. Here the CDR3 reads CASSSLTGGSTEAFF. Here the CDR3 DNA reads TGTGCCAGCAGTTCACTGACAGGAGGTAGCACTGAAGCTTTCTTT.

The chain joins TRBV12-3 or TRBV12-4 to TRBJ2-1; 7 bases align to TRBD2. The CDR3 consists of 13 residues. The ends lost 3 bases at V and 8 bases at J; junction bases unmatched: 4. In DNA, the CDR3 is TGTGCCAGCAGTTTCCCGGGAGGCCATGAGCAGTTCTTC. Residues: CASSFPGGHEQFF.

This clone has only one observation. The V gene is TRBV3-1 (or the pseudogene TRBV3-2), the J gene TRBJ1-6; D call uncertain. Trimming pared 1 base from V and 10 bases from J, leaving 11 bases between. The CDR3 is 14 amino acids. Germline-derived CDR1 and CDR2 are LGHDT and YNNKEL (reference sequence). The CDR3 loop reads CASSQVQARSPLHF. CDR3 in DNA: TGTGCCAGCAGCCAAGTTCAGGCCCGCTCACCCCTCCACTTT.